This TCR beta chain stems from a study of technical replicates of blood from a handful of donors. Clones were sequenced by immunoSEQ multiplex PCR, and TCRdb holds only the in-frame ones, with some missing. The sample holds over 50,000 clones, 86% seen once. Sequenced material: PBMCs. The sequence was collected from a human donor in good health. Some clones in this sample may be carry-over from other donors' samples.

CDR3 sequence (DNA): TGTGCCAGCAGCAGAGACAGGGTTGGCTACACCTTC. Amino acid sequence: CASSRDRVGYTF. The gene calls are TRBV2 and TRBJ1-2; 7 bases match TRBD1. V dropped 6 bases and J dropped 7; count of bases not matched to a gene: 5. Germline CDR1 reads SNHLY; CDR2 reads FYNNEI. The CDR3 contains 12 residues.